Presented here are 3 T cell receptor beta chains from one specimen sequenced in a study of blood T cell repertoires in COVID-19. Profiling relied on immunoSEQ multiplex PCR, and the TCRdb table lists in-frame clones only, not all of them. Counted here are fewer than 45,000 clones, roughly 82% occurring once; the ten biggest clones make up about 14%. The source material was peripheral blood. These receptors all come from a human donor in a cohort sampled during active COVID-19.

The V and J genes are TRBV28 and TRBJ1-6; D gene ambiguous. Germline V gene sequence: CDR1 MDHEN, CDR2 SYDVKM. CDR3 length equals 13 residues. V lost 4 bases to trimming and J lost 9 bases, with 10 bases between them. The CDR3 protein is CASSYSRGSPLHF. The CDR3 DNA reads TGTGCCAGCAGTTACAGTCGTGGTTCACCCCTCCACTTT.

This clone was counted once. The gene calls are TRBV19 and TRBJ2-6; the D is unclear. The V and J ends lost 8 bases and 0 bases respectively, with 8 bases between them. CDR3 length equals 14 residues. CDR1 and CDR2 from the germline V gene are LNHDA and SQIVND (reference sequence). The CDR3 DNA reads TGTGCCAGTCTCCCAGTCTCTGGGGCCAACGTCCTGACTTTC. Its translation: CASLPVSGANVLTF.

The chain is built from TRBV21-1 and TRBJ2-7; the listed D gene, TRBD1, was not tested against the DNA. TRBV21-1 is a pseudogene. The CDR3 sequence is 17 residues long. CDR3 loop: CASSRTKRRDKVSEQYF. In DNA, the CDR3 is TGTGCCAGCAGCAGAACAAAGCGAAGGGACAAGGTCTCCGAGCAGTACTTC.